This is a list of T cell receptor beta chains from one sample in a study of primary melanoma T cells and metastatic recurrence. Method: immunoSEQ multiplex PCR; TCRdb's copy keeps in-frame clones and lacks some. Of about 1,400 clones listed, about nine tenths are singletons. The sample taken for sequencing was melanoma tumor tissue. Source of these receptors: a human donor with melanoma. Both conserved end residues are part of each CDR3. Fields, in order: D gene, V gene, J gene, clone size, CDR3 DNA, CDR3 protein. A D gene is named only where the DNA matches it firmly. Only part of the rows carry a size: once, few, many, or a class if the clone is expanded.

NA	TRBV11-3	TRBJ2-1	NA	TGTGCCAGCAGCGGAGGACTGAGCTCCTACAATGAGCAGTTCTTC	CASSGGLSSYNEQFF
NA	TRBV7-7	TRBJ2-7	NA	TGTGCCAGCAGCCCGGAGGGTTCACGGATCTCCTACGAGCAGTACTTC	CASSPEGSRISYEQYF
NA	TRBV23-1	TRBJ1-1	once	TGCGCCAGCAGCCAAGGAGAGGGGGTAGGAACTGAAGCTTTCTTT	CASSQGEGVGTEAFF
NA	TRBV6-8	TRBJ2-5	NA	TGTGCCAGCAGTTACGTAGCCAGGGGCGAGGAGACCCAGTACTTC	CASSYVARGEETQYF
NA	TRBV19	TRBJ2-7	few	TGTGCCAGTAGTTTCTGGACAGAACCCTACGAGCAGTACTTC	CASSFWTEPYEQYF
TRBD1	TRBV6-8	TRBJ1-1	NA	TGTGCCAGCAGTCTACTAGGACAGGGGAGCACTGAAGCTTTCTTT	CASSLLGQGSTEAFF
NA	TRBV11-3	TRBJ2-2	NA	TGTGCCAGCAGCTTATACAGGAGGGCCGGCGGGGAGCTGTTTTTT	CASSLYRRAGGELFF
NA	TRBV19	TRBJ2-2	NA	TGTGCCAGTAGTATTGATCCAGACACCGGGGAGCTGTTTTTT	CASSIDPDTGELFF
NA	TRBV10-2	TRBJ2-7	NA	TGCGCCAGCAGTGACCCCCCCCAGAAGGGCGAGCAGTACTTC	CASSDPPQKGEQYF
NA	TRBV15	TRBJ1-1	NA	TGTGCCACCAGCAGCCCTGCTTTGAACACTGAAGCTTTCTTT	CATSSPALNTEAFF
NA	TRBV18	TRBJ2-5	NA	TGTGCCAGCTCACCAGGGCCTCAAGAGACCCAGTACTTC	CASSPGPQETQYF
TRBD1	TRBV6-8	TRBJ2-5	once	TGTGCCAGCAGCGGTCGGAAGGGGGCTCAAGAGACCCAGTACTTC	CASSGRKGAQETQYF
NA	TRBV1	TRBJ1-6	NA	TGCGCCAGCAGCCAAGTTCGGGACAGGGGTCCCCATAATTCACCCCTCCACTTT	CASSQVRDRGPHNSPLHF
TRBD1	TRBV28	TRBJ2-7	NA	TGTGCCAGCAGTTTATCACTGGGGCAGGGGGCTGAGCAGTACTTC	CASSLSLGQGAEQYF
NA	TRBV15	TRBJ1-3	NA	TGTGCCACCGCCCCGGGGAGCTCTGGAAACACCATATATTTT	CATAPGSSGNTIYF
NA	TRBV7-6	TRBJ2-3	NA	TGTGCCAGCAGCTTAGCAGGGCGGACAGATACGCAGTATTTT	CASSLAGRTDTQYF
NA	TRBV6-8	TRBJ2-5	NA	TGTGCCAGCAGTTACTCGGGGGCGGCCGCTGAAGAGACCCAGTACTTC	CASSYSGAAAEETQYF
NA	TRBV6-8	TRBJ2-1	NA	TGTGCCAGCAGTTTCGATGCTTACAATGAGCAGTTCTTC	CASSFDAYNEQFF
NA	TRBV28	TRBJ1-1	NA	TGTGCCAGCAGTGAGATACAGGGTGGCCCTGAAGCTTTCTTT	CASSEIQGGPEAFF
NA	TRBV1	TRBJ1-4	NA	TGCGCCAGCAGCCAAGGCAGGGGGCTTAATGAAAAACTGTTTTTT	CASSQGRGLNEKLFF
NA	TRBV10-2	TRBJ2-5	NA	TGCGCCAGCAGTGAGAAAGGGTTCCAAGAGACCCAGTACTTC	CASSEKGFQETQYF
TRBD2	TRBV15	TRBJ2-5	NA	TGTGCCACCAGCAGAAGACTAGCGGGAGTTGGAGAGACCCAGTACTTC	CATSRRLAGVGETQYF
NA	TRBV11-3	TRBJ1-6	NA	TGTGCCAGCAGCTCCCGAAGGCTCGTGGGCTCACCCCTCCACTTT	CASSSRRLVGSPLHF
TRBD2	TRBV11-3	TRBJ2-1	NA	TGTGCCAGCAGCTTTCGAACTAGCGGGAGGCATGAGCAGTTCTTC	CASSFRTSGRHEQFF
NA	TRBV28	TRBJ1-1	NA	TGTGCCAGCAGTTTATTAGGGGCACCCGAAGCTTTCTTT	CASSLLGAPEAFF
NA	TRBV1	TRBJ1-2	NA	TGCGCCAGCAGTCCTCAGACAGGGGGAAATGGCTACACCTTC	CASSPQTGGNGYTF
TRBD1	TRBV7-6	TRBJ1-1	NA	TGTGCCAGCAGCTTAAGACAGGGCAACACTGAAGCTTTCTTT	CASSLRQGNTEAFF
NA	TRBV19	TRBJ1-2	NA	TGTGCCAGTAGTATCGAGGGGATCCCCACCTTC	CASSIEGIPTF
TRBD1	TRBV5-1	TRBJ2-2	NA	TGCGCCAGCAGGCTGGCGGGACAGGGTAACACCGGGGAGCTGTTTTTT	CASRLAGQGNTGELFF
TRBD2	TRBV11-3	TRBJ2-2	NA	TGTGCCAGCAGCTCAAAACTAGCGGGGGTGAACACCGGGGAGCTGTTTTTT	CASSSKLAGVNTGELFF
NA	TRBV19	TRBJ1-5	NA	TGTGCCAGTAGTATAACCGCCGGTCAGCCCCAGCATTTT	CASSITAGQPQHF
NA	TRBV29-1	TRBJ1-1	once	TGCAGCGTTGGGTTCGGCTTCAACACTGAAGCTTTCTTT	CSVGFGFNTEAFF
NA	TRBV28	TRBJ2-4	NA	TGTGCCAGCAGTTCCGGGACTTTGAACATTCAGTACTTC	CASSSGTLNIQYF
TRBD1	TRBV19	TRBJ1-1	NA	TGTGCCAGTAGTATAGGGGCCGGGACAGGGAGGATCACTGAAGCTTTCTTT	CASSIGAGTGRITEAFF
NA	TRBV28	TRBJ2-4	NA	TGTGCCAGCGGGCGACAGGAGAAAGCCAAAAACATTCAGTACTTC	CASGRQEKAKNIQYF
NA	TRBV14	TRBJ2-2	NA	TGTGCCAGCAGCCAAGTCCTTGGGGGGGAGCTGTTTTTT	CASSQVLGGELFF
TRBD2	TRBV11-3	TRBJ2-5	NA	TGTGCCAGCAGCTTTAGCGGGGGGGCCTTCGGGGAGACCCAGTACTTC	CASSFSGGAFGETQYF
NA	TRBV6-8	TRBJ1-2	NA	TGTGCCAGCAGTAGAATCCCGGTCGCCTATGGCTACACCTTC	CASSRIPVAYGYTF
TRBD2	TRBV7-4	TRBJ2-3	NA	TGTGCCAGCAGCGCGGGACTAGCCCAAAGCACAGATACGCAGTATTTT	CASSAGLAQSTDTQYF
NA	TRBV6-8	TRBJ1-2	NA	TGTGCCAGCAGTCCCGGCTGGGATGGCTACACCTTC	CASSPGWDGYTF
NA	TRBV30	TRBJ1-6	once	TGTGCCTGGGATTCCGAGCCAAATTCACCCCTCCACTTT	CAWDSEPNSPLHF
TRBD1	TRBV11-3	TRBJ2-7	NA	TGTGCCAGCAGCAACCCGGACAGGGGGTCTTCCTACGAGCAGTACTTC	CASSNPDRGSSYEQYF
NA	TRBV11-3	TRBJ2-5	NA	TGTGCCAGCAGCTTATCAGGGGTGAGGGAGACCCAGTACTTC	CASSLSGVRETQYF
NA	TRBV7-2	TRBJ2-3	NA	TGTGCCAGCCGCCTAGGTCCATTAACAGATACGCAGTATTTT	CASRLGPLTDTQYF
NA	TRBV6-8	TRBJ1-3	once	TGTGCCAGCAGCCCCTTGGCGGTGCCGTACACCATATATTTT	CASSPLAVPYTIYF
NA	TRBV6-8	TRBJ2-7	NA	TGTGCCAGCAGGGTCGGCCCCTCCTACGAGCAGTACTTC	CASRVGPSYEQYF
NA	TRBV6-8	TRBJ1-2	NA	TGTGCCAGCAGCTCCCCCAGACAGGCCAACTATGGCTACACCTTC	CASSSPRQANYGYTF
NA	TRBV12-5	TRBJ2-6	NA	TGTGCTAGCCAGGATGGTCGCTCTGGGGCCAACGTCCTGACTTTC	CASQDGRSGANVLTF
NA	TRBV7-5	TRBJ2-3	NA	TGTGCCAGCAGCTTCTCGTTAGGGACAGATACGCAGTATTTT	CASSFSLGTDTQYF
NA	TRBV6-8	TRBJ2-4	NA	TGTGCCAGCAGCCCTGCCCGGGGTTGGGGAAACATTCAGTACTTC	CASSPARGWGNIQYF
NA	TRBV29-1	TRBJ1-2	once	TGCAGCGTTGAAAGAGGGACACCTATCTATGGCTACACCTTC	CSVERGTPIYGYTF
NA	TRBV6-8	TRBJ1-1	NA	TGTGCCAGCAGTTACTCGTCGGTCAACACTGAAGCTTTCTTT	CASSYSSVNTEAFF
TRBD2	TRBV23-1	TRBJ2-3	NA	TGCGCCAGCAGCGCCCGCGGGGGGACAGATACGCAGTATTTT	CASSARGGTDTQYF
TRBD1	TRBV19	TRBJ1-1	once	TGTGCCAGTAGTGGCCCCGGACAGGGGAACACTGAAGCTTTCTTT	CASSGPGQGNTEAFF